This entry lists 9 T cell receptor beta chains sequenced from one sample in a study of post-analysis software for immune sequencing data. Study-level points and caveats: Four to six TRBV segments were more frequent in patients than controls; TRBV5-6, TRBV5-1 and TRBV20-1 belonged to this group.

Libraries were made from TCR beta cDNA, and they carried unique molecular identifiers. TCRdb reprocessed the PCR reads via MiXCR and lists one record per CDR3 protein. The sample has around 710,000 distinct CDR3 sequences; around 45% are singletons. These receptors have no identified antigens. The sequenced sample was blood. These receptors were collected from a girl aged 10 to 17 with multiple sclerosis.

V and J are TRBV6-2 or TRBV6-3 and TRBJ1-1; 7 nucleotides agree with TRBD1. The trim removed 6 bases at V and 10 bases at J, leaving 11 bases unmatched. This CDR3 has 13 residues. Germline CDR1 is MNHEY and CDR2 is SVGEGT. The CDR3 DNA sequence: TGTGCCAGCAGAGGAGGGGGCGTTCTGGGAGCTTTCTTT. It codes for CASRGGGVLGAFF.

The rearrangement uses TRBV4-2 and TRBJ1-4, with D uncertain. The germline CDR1 and CDR2 sequences are LGHNA and YNFKEQ. The V end was cut by 4 bases, the J end by 3 bases, with 12 bases between. This CDR3 region has 15 residues. CDR3 protein: CASSPNSGSNEKLFF. The CDR3 DNA reads TGTGCCAGCAGCCCAAATTCCGGCTCTAATGAAAAACTGTTTTTT.

The genes are TRBV7-9 and TRBJ1-2; D is uncertain. Trimming removed 8 bases at V and 8 bases at J, with 18 bases between. Germline V lookup: CDR1 SEHNR, CDR2 FQNEAQ (reference sequence). CDR3 length: 13 residues. The CDR3 DNA reads as TGTGCCAGCGACGGACCTATGGGTCCCGGCTACACCTTC. Protein sequence: CASDGPMGPGYTF.

CDR3 amino acids: CASSAYRDRVHGYTF. Here the CDR3 DNA reads TGTGCCAGCAGTGCCTACCGGGACAGGGTACATGGCTACACCTTC. The chain employs TRBV27 and TRBJ1-2, with 9 bases fitting TRBD1. With V trimmed by 5 bases and J by 6 bases, 10 bases remained unmatched. This CDR3 region has 15 residues. Germline CDR1 reads MNHEY; CDR2 reads SMNVEV (reference sequence).

This clonotype came up a few times. This chain links TRBV3-1 with TRBJ2-7; TRBD2 matches 7 bases. The CDR3 is made up of 14 amino acids. CDR1 is LGHDT and CDR2 is YNNKEL in the germline V gene (reference sequence). Trimming at V came to 4 bases and at J to 0 bases, leaving 3 bases not matched to a gene. This chain's CDR3 is CASSPGTTSYEQYF. The CDR3 coding sequence is TGTGCCAGCAGCCCCGGGACTACCTCCTACGAGCAGTACTTC.

This clonotype was observed a few times. The gene calls are TRBV6-1 and TRBJ1-2, with TRBD1 matching over 8 bases. The CDR3 is 16 residues long. J was trimmed by 7 bases and V by 2 bases; bases with no gene match: 12. Germline V CDR1 and CDR2: MNHNS, SASEGT. The CDR3 region has the DNA TGTGCCAGCAGTGAAAGGGGAGGCAGGGGGCTTCGTGGCTACACCTTC. Protein product: CASSERGGRGLRGYTF.

In this sample, this clonotype turned up many times. The rearrangement uses TRBV7-6 and TRBJ2-1; 8 bases are shared with TRBD2. Trimming took 1 base from V and 0 from J; bases not matched to a gene: 8. This CDR3 has 18 residues. In germline, CDR1 is SGHVS, CDR2 FNYEAQ. The CDR3 sequence is CASSLVSLAVSSYNEQFF. For the CDR3, the DNA is TGTGCCAGCAGCTTAGTCTCACTAGCGGTGAGCTCCTACAATGAGCAGTTCTTC.

The table lists this clonotype with a few counts. This chain joins TRBV27 and TRBJ2-7; D is unresolved. This CDR3 spans 13 amino acids. V gave up 3 bases and J gave up 2 bases, with 8 bases separating them. Germline CDR1 and CDR2: MNHEY and SMNVEV (reference sequence). The CDR3 DNA is TGTGCCAGCAGTTTGGCCAGAGCCTACGAGCAGTACTTC. Protein product: CASSLARAYEQYF.

The rearrangement links TRBV19 to TRBJ2-1, with 8 positions matching TRBD2. CDR1 and CDR2 (germline): LNHDA, SQIVND (reference sequence). The CDR3 extends over 17 amino acids. Unmatched junction bases numbered 17, after V lost 3 bases and J lost 10 bases. The DNA for the CDR3 is TGTGCCAGTAGTATTGGCGCCCGGGGGGTAGCGGGAAGGGAGCAGTTCTTC. This gives the protein CASSIGARGVAGREQFF.